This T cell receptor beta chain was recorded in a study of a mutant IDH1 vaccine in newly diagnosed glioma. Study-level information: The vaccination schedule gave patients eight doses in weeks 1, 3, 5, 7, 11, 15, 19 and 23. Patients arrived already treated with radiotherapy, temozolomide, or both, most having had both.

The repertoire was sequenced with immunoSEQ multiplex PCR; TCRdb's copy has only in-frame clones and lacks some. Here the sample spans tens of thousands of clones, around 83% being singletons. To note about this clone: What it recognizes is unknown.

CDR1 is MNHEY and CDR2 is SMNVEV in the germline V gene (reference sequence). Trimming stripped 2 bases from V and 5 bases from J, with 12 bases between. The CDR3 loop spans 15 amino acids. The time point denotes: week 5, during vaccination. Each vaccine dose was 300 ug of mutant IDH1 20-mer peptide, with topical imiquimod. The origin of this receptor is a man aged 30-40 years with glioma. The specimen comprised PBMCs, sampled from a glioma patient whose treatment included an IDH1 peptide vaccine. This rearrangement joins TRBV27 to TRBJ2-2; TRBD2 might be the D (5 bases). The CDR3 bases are TGTGCCAGCAGTTTAAAGGTAGCGCCAACCGGGGAGCTGTTTTTT. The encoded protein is CASSLKVAPTGELFF.